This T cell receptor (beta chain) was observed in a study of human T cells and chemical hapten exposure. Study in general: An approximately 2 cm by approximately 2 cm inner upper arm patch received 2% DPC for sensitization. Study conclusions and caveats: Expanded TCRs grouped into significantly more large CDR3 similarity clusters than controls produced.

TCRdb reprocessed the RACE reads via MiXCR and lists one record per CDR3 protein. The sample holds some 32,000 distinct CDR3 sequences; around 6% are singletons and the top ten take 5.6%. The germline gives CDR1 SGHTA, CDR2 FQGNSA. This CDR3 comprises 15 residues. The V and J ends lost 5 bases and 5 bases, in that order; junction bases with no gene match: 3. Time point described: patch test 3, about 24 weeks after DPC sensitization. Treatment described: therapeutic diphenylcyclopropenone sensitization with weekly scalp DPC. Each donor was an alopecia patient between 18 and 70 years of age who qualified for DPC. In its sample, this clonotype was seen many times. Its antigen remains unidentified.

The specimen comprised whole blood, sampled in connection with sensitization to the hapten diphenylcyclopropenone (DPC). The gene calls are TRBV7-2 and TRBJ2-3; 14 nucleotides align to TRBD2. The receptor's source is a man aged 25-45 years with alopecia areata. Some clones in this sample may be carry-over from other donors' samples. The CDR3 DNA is TGTGCCAGCAGCCCCGGACTAGCGGGAGGAGATACGCAGTATTTT. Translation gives CASSPGLAGGDTQYF.